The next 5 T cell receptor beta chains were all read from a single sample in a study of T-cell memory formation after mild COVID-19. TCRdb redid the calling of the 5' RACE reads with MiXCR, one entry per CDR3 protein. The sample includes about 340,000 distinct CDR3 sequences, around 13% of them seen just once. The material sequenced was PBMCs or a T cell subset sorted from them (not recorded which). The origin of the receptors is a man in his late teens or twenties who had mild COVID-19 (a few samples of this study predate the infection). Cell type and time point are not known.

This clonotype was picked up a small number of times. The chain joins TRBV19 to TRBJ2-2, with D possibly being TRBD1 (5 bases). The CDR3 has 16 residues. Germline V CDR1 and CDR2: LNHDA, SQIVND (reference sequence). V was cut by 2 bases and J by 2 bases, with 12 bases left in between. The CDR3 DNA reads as TGTGCCAGTAGTATACCTTGGACACCTAACACCGGGGAGCTGTTTTTT. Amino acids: CASSIPWTPNTGELFF.

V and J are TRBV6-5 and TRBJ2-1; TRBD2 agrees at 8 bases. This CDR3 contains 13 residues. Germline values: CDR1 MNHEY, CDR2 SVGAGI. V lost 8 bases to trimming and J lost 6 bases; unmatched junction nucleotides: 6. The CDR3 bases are TGTGCCAGCGGGGTAGCGGGGCTCAATGAGCAGTTCTTC. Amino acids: CASGVAGLNEQFF.

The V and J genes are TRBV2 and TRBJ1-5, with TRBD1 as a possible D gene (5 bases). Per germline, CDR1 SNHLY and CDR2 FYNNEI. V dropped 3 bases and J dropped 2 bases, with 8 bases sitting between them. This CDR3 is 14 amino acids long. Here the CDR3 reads CASSDRRGNQPQHF. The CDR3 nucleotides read TGTGCCAGCAGTGACCGCAGGGGCAATCAGCCCCAGCATTTT.

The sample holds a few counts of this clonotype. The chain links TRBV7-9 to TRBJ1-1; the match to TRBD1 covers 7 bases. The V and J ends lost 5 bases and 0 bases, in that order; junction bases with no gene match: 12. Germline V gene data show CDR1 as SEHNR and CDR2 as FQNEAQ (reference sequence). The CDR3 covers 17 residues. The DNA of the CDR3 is TGTGCCAGCAGCAGCCGGGACAGACCCGATATGAACACTGAAGCTTTCTTT. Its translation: CASSSRDRPDMNTEAFF.

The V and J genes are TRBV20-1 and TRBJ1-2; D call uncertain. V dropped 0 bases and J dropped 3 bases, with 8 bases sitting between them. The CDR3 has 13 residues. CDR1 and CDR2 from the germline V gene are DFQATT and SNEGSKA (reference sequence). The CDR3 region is CSARDLADYGYTF. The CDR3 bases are TGCAGTGCTAGAGATCTTGCGGACTATGGCTACACCTTC.